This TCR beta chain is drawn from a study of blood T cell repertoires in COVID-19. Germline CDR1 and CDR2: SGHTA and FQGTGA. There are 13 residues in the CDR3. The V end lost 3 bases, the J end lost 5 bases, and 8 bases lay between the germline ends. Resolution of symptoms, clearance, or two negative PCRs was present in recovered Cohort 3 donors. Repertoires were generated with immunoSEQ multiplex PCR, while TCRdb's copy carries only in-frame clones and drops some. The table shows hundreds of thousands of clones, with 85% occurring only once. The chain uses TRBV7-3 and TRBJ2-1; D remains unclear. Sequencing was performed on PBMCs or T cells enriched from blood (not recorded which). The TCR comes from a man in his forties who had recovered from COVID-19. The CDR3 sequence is CASSLSGNNEQFF. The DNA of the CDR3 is TGTGCCAGCAGCTTGTCAGGCAACAATGAGCAGTTCTTC.